A single sample is the source of the 15 T cell receptor beta chains below, sequenced in a study of shared T cell receptors in the human thymus. Data came from immunoSEQ multiplex PCR; TCRdb stores just in-frame clones and leaves some out. The sample has approximately 660,000 clones, 70% to 90% seen once. In addition, the sample was reused for a study of human thymus T cells.

Source material: thymocytes. The receptors originated from a boy under two years old with a congenital heart defect.

The V call is TRBV27, the J call TRBJ1-1; 9 nucleotides agree with TRBD1. Germline CDR1 reads MNHEY; CDR2 reads SMNVEV (reference sequence). Trimming took 2 bases from V and 6 from J; bases not matched to a gene: 10. The CDR3 sequence is 16 residues long. The CDR3 sequence is CASSLGTGKRLAEAFF. CDR3 in DNA: TGTGCCAGCAGTTTAGGGACAGGGAAAAGGCTCGCTGAAGCTTTCTTT.

This rearrangement joins TRBV4-3 to TRBJ2-3; 8 nucleotides agree with TRBD2. Trimming at V came to 4 bases and at J to 2 bases, leaving 11 bases not matched to a gene. CDR3 length equals 17 residues. Germline assignment: CDR1 LGHNA and CDR2 YSLEER. CDR3 residues: CASSRGQTSGVTDTQYF. CDR3 nucleotide sequence: TGCGCCAGCAGCCGCGGACAAACTAGCGGAGTCACAGATACGCAGTATTTT.

V gene TRBV4-3 combines with J gene TRBJ2-7; 8 nucleotides match TRBD1. Per germline, CDR1 LGHNA and CDR2 YSLEER. The V gene end was trimmed by 6 bases and the J gene end by 0 bases; junction bases not matched to a gene: 7. There are 15 residues in the CDR3. The CDR3 spells CASSKTGVGSYEQYF. The CDR3 DNA sequence: TGCGCCAGCAGTAAGACAGGGGTCGGCTCCTACGAGCAGTACTTC.

The chain is built from TRBV7-9 and TRBJ2-3; 13 nucleotides agree with TRBD2. The J segment lost 5 bases and the V segment lost 9 bases, leaving 5 bases of the junction unmatched. The CDR3 is 14 amino acids. Per germline, CDR1 SEHNR and CDR2 FQNEAQ (reference sequence). The CDR3 DNA sequence: TGTGCCAGTCGGACTAGCGGGGGCGGAGATACGCAGTATTTT. This gives the protein CASRTSGGGDTQYF.

This clone was seen a few times. The genes are TRBV6-1 and TRBJ2-7; TRBD2 aligns across 7 bases. Germline V CDR1 and CDR2: MNHNS, SASEGT. CDR3 length: 14 residues. Trimming cost V 11 bases and J 6 bases; bases outside gene matches: 16. Written as DNA, the CDR3 is TGTGCCGTATCGGGACCGGGACTATCCAGCGAGCAGTACTTC. This encodes CAVSGPGLSSEQYF.

This clone was counted a single time. V usage is TRBV11-2 and J usage is TRBJ2-3; 7 bases are shared with TRBD2. This CDR3 spans 18 amino acids. The V gene end was trimmed by 5 bases and the J gene end by 5 bases; junction bases not matched to a gene: 19. Germline assignment: CDR1 SGHAT and CDR2 FQNNGV. This chain's CDR3 is CASSPGPGRPGIEDTQYF. In DNA form, the CDR3 reads TGTGCCAGCAGCCCGGGGCCCGGGAGGCCGGGGATAGAAGATACGCAGTATTTT.

The chain joins TRBV23-1 to TRBJ2-3; TRBD2 aligns across 9 bases. TRBV23-1 is an ORF; its function is uncertain. The CDR3 spans 16 residues. V lost 0 bases, J lost 0 bases, and 1 base stayed unmatched. The CDR3 here is CASSQSTSGSTDTQYF. The CDR3 nucleotides are TGCGCCAGCAGTCAATCGACTAGCGGTAGCACAGATACGCAGTATTTT.

The rearrangement uses TRBV4-3 and TRBJ2-4, with a possible D match to TRBD2 (6 bases). The CDR3 extends over 19 amino acids. The germline gives CDR1 LGHNA, CDR2 YSLEER. V lost 0 bases and J 2 bases, leaving 20 bases between the germline ends. The DNA of the CDR3 is TGCGCCAGCAGCCAAGAGGCTAAACCGTGCGGGGCTACCAAAAACATTCAGTACTTC. Amino acids: CASSQEAKPCGATKNIQYF.

This sequence joins TRBV5-6 and TRBJ2-7; D is possibly TRBD1 (6 bases). Between the trimmed V and J ends, which lost 4 bases and 0 bases, there was a span of 14 bases. CDR1 and CDR2 from the germline V gene are SGHDT and YYEEEE. The CDR3 length is 15 residues. The CDR3 sequence is CASSPYRESSYEQYF. DNA of the CDR3: TGTGCCAGCAGCCCATACAGGGAGAGCTCCTACGAGCAGTACTTC.

The V and J genes are TRBV6-4 and TRBJ2-5; 7 nucleotides agree with TRBD2. Germline V CDR1 and CDR2: MRHNA, SNTAGT. The CDR3 consists of 16 residues. Trimming removed 5 bases from V and 5 bases from J; junction bases left unmatched: 14. In nucleotides, the CDR3 is TGTGCCAGCAGTTCGCGGTTGGCGGGAGCGGTGGAGACCCAGTACTTC. As protein: CASSSRLAGAVETQYF.

The chain combines TRBV28 with TRBJ2-7, with TRBD2 matching over 8 bases. CDR3 length equals 11 residues. Germline V gives CDR1 MDHEN, CDR2 SYDVKM. V shed 10 bases and J 13 bases; nucleotides not matched to a gene: 12. The CDR3 region is CAIPFASGLYF. The CDR3 nucleotides read TGTGCCATACCCTTCGCTAGCGGGTTATACTTC.

This chain joins TRBV11-2 and TRBJ2-7; TRBD2 matches 7 bases. J was trimmed by 0 bases and V by 4 bases; bases with no gene match: 6. This CDR3 contains 15 residues. Germline values: CDR1 SGHAT, CDR2 FQNNGV. This CDR3 is CASSSLAGDSYEQYF. The CDR3 DNA reads as TGTGCCAGCAGCTCCTTGGCGGGAGACTCCTACGAGCAGTACTTC.

This clone was seen only once. V usage is TRBV28 and J usage is TRBJ2-7; 8 bases map to TRBD2. V lost 4 bases to trimming and J lost 3 bases; unmatched junction nucleotides: 14. This CDR3 has 17 amino acids. Germline V lookup: CDR1 MDHEN, CDR2 SYDVKM. The CDR3 coding sequence is TGTGCCAGCAGTTCATACAGGTGGCGGGAGGACTTCTACGAGCAGTACTTC. Its translation: CASSSYRWREDFYEQYF.

Notes on this clone: Other DNA sequences from this sample encode an identical CDR3 as well. The DNA of the CDR3 is TGTGCCAGCAGTTCGGGTGGCGGCTACACCTTC. Translated: CASSSGGGYTF. The V gene is TRBV6-6, the J gene TRBJ1-2; D unresolved. Trimming pared 4 bases from V and 8 bases from J, leaving 8 bases between. The germline CDR1 and CDR2 sequences are MNHNY and SVGAGI (reference sequence). The CDR3 extends over 11 amino acids.

The chain has TRBV28 and TRBJ1-5; 7 nucleotides match TRBD1. After removal of 6 bases from V and 5 bases from J, the junction contained 19 bases not matched to a gene. Germline V CDR1 and CDR2: MDHEN, SYDVKM. This CDR3 comprises 18 residues. The CDR3 here is CASSPHLPLTGLDQPQHF. The CDR3 nucleotides are TGTGCCAGCAGCCCCCACCTCCCTTTGACAGGGTTGGATCAGCCCCAGCATTTT.